This T cell receptor (beta chain) was documented in a study of early T cells in non-severe SARS-CoV-2 infection. CDR1 is MDHEN and CDR2 is SYDVKM in the germline V gene. CDR3 length equals 12 residues. The ends lost 8 bases at V and 1 base at J; junction bases unmatched: 0. Individually, cDNA molecules had unique molecular identifiers attached to them. MiXCR was run by TCRdb on the 5' RACE reads, yielding one entry per CDR3 protein. The sample lists about 71,000 distinct CDR3 sequences; 9.5% to 15% were seen once. The chain couples TRBV28 to TRBJ2-7; 9 positions agree with TRBD1. The clonotype was recovered from an adult who was a healthcare worker with PCR-confirmed SARS-CoV-2 infection or an uninfected control (not recorded which). Sequences were derived from whole blood, sampled at baseline. In DNA form, the CDR3 reads TGTGCCAGCGGACAGGGGTCCTACGAGCAGTACTTC. Encoded protein: CASGQGSYEQYF.